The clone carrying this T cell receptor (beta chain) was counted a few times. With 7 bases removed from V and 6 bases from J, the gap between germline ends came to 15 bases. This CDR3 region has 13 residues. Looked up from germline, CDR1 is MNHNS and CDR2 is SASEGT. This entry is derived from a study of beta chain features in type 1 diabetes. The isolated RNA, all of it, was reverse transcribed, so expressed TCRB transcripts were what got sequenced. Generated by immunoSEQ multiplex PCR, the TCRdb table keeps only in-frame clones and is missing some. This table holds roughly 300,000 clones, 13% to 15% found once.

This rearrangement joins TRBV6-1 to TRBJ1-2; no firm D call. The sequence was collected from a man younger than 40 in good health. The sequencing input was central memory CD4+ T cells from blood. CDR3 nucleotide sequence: TGTGCCAGCAACCTGCCTGGGCCCAATGGCTACACCTTC. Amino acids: CASNLPGPNGYTF.